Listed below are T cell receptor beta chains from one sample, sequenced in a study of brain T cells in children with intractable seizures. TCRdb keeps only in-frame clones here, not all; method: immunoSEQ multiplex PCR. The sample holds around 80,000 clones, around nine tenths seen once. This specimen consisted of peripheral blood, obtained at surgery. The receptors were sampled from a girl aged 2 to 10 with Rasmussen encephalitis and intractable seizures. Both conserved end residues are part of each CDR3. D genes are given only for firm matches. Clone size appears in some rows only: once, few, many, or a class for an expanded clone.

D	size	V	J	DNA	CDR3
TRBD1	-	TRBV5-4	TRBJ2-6	TGTGCCAGCAGGGGACAGGGTAGGTCTGGGGCCAACGTCCTGACTTTC	CASRGQGRSGANVLTF
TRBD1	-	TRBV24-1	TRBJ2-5	TGTGCCACCAGTGACCCGACAGGGCGGGAGACCCAGTACTTC	CATSDPTGRETQYF
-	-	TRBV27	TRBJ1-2	TGTGCCAGCAGCCCGGGGGACTATGGCTACACCTTC	CASSPGDYGYTF
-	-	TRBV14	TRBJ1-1	TGTGCCAGCAGCTATTGGACAGATTCTGAAGCTTTCTTT	CASSYWTDSEAFF
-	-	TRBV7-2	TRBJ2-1	TGTGCCAGCAGCTTTCAAGACAATGAGCAGTTCTTC	CASSFQDNEQFF
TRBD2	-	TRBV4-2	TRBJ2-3	TGTGCCAGCAGCCCCCAGACTAGCGGGGGGCACACAGATACGCAGTATTTT	CASSPQTSGGHTDTQYF
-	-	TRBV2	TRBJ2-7	TGTGCCAGTCGGGGGTCAGTCTACGAGCAGTACTTC	CASRGSVYEQYF
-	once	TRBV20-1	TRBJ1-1	TGCAGTGCTAGACGGGAGACTGAAGCTTTCTTT	CSARRETEAFF
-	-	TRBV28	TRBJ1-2	TGTGCCAGCAGTTACTTTTATGTGGTCAGCGGGGGGACATATGGCTACACCTTC	CASSYFYVVSGGTYGYTF
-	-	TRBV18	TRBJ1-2	TGTGCCAGCTCACCCCAGACAGGCGACTATGGCTACACCTTC	CASSPQTGDYGYTF
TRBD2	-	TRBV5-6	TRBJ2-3	TGTGCCAGCGGCACTAGCGGAACTAATACGCAGTATTTT	CASGTSGTNTQYF
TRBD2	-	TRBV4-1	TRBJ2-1	TGCGCCAGCAGCCAAGTGCGAGCGGGAGTGGTGTGGAATGAGCAGTTCTTC	CASSQVRAGVVWNEQFF
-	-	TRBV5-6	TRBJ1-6	TGTGCCAGCAGCTTAAAGGGCTCACCCCTCCACTTT	CASSLKGSPLHF
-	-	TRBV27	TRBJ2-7	TGTGCCAGCAGCCCTTTTGTGAAGGGGGACCACTACGAGCAGTACTTC	CASSPFVKGDHYEQYF
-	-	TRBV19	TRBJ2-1	TGTGCCAGTAGTATTAAGCATAGAAATGAGCAGTTCTTC	CASSIKHRNEQFF
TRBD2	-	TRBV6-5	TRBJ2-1	TGTGCCAGCAGTTTAGCGGGGGGGCCTATTAATGAGCAGTTCTTC	CASSLAGGPINEQFF
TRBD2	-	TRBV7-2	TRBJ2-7	TGTGCCAGCAGCCTGTCAGGGACTAGCGGGAACTACGAGCAGTACTTC	CASSLSGTSGNYEQYF
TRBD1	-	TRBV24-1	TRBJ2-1	TGTGCCACCAGTGACCTCTCGACAGGGCGATACAATGAGCAGTTCTTC	CATSDLSTGRYNEQFF
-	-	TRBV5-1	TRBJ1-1	TGCGCCAGCAGCTTTGAACCACAGGGTGCGACTGAAGCTTTCTTT	CASSFEPQGATEAFF
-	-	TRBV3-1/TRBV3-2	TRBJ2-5	TGTGCCAGCAGCCTCGGTCAGGGGAAAGTAGGGACCCAGTACTTC	CASSLGQGKVGTQYF
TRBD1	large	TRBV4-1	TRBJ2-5	TGCGCCAGCAGCCAAGACAGGGGGCCCATGGATACCCAGTACTTC	CASSQDRGPMDTQYF
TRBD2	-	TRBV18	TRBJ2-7	TGTGCCAGCTCACCAATTTTGACTAGCGGCTACTACGAGCAGTACTTC	CASSPILTSGYYEQYF
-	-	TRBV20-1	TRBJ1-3	TGCAGTGCCCAACAGGGAAACACCATATATTTT	CSAQQGNTIYF
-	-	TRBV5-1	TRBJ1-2	TGCGCCAGCAGCTTCTGGGGTAACTATGGCTACACCTTC	CASSFWGNYGYTF
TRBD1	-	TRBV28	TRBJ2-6	TGTGCCAGCAGTTCTAGTTACCTAGGGCGTAGGATACAGGGGGAAGGGGCCAACGTCCTGACTTTC	CASSSSYLGRRIQGEGANVLTF
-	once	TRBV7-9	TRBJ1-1	TGTGCCAGCAGCTTAGATCAGTGGCAGAACACTGAAGCTTTCTTT	CASSLDQWQNTEAFF
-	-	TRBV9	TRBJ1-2	TGTGCCAGCAGCGTAGGTAACTATGGCCACACCTTC	CASSVGNYGHTF
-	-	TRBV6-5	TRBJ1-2	TGTGCCAGCAGTTACTCGAAGTCAGGACTGTACTATGGCTACACCTTC	CASSYSKSGLYYGYTF
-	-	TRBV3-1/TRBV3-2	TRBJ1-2	TGTGCCAGCAGCCTTAGACAGAACCGGGGCTATGGCTACACCTTC	CASSLRQNRGYGYTF
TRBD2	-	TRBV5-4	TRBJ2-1	TGTGCCAGCAGCTCGGGACTAGCGGGAGGCTCCTACAATGAGCAGTTCTTC	CASSSGLAGGSYNEQFF
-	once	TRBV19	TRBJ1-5	TGTGCCAGTATGGAGGGTTTGAAGGGGGGCAATCAGCCCCAGCATTTT	CASMEGLKGGNQPQHF
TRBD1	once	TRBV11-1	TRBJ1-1	TGTGCCAGCAGCTTAGGTCCGGGACAGACTGTTGAAGCTTTCTTT	CASSLGPGQTVEAFF
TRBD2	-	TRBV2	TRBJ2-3	TGTGCCACCAAGACTAGCGGGAGTGCTACGCAGTATTTT	CATKTSGSATQYF
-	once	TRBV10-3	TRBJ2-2	TGTGCCATCAGAATGAGGGGGGACACCGGGGAGCTGTTTTTT	CAIRMRGDTGELFF
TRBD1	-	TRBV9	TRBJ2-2	TGTGCCAGCAGCATAGCCGGGACAGGGAACACCGGGGAGCTGTTTTTT	CASSIAGTGNTGELFF
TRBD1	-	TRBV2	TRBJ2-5	TGTGCCACGGACAGGGTAATATGGGAGGAGACCCAGTACTTC	CATDRVIWEETQYF
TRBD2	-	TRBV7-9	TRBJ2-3	TGTGCCAGCAGCTTGATGGGACTAGCGAGCACAGATACGCAGTATTTT	CASSLMGLASTDTQYF
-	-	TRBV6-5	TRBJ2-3	TGTGCCAGCAACGCCATTAGCACAGATACGCAGTATTTT	CASNAISTDTQYF
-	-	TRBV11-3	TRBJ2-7	TGTGCCAGCAGCCAAAGCAGATACGAGCAGTACTTC	CASSQSRYEQYF
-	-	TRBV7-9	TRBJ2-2	TGTGCCAGCAGCTTAGACTCTGGCGGGGAGCTGTTTTTT	CASSLDSGGELFF
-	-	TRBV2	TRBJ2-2	TGTGCCAGCAGTGATGATTGGACTAAGAACACCGGGGAGCTGTTTTTT	CASSDDWTKNTGELFF
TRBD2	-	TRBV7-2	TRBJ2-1	TGTGCCAGCAGACAAAGCGGGAGCTCCTACAATGAGCAGTTCTTC	CASRQSGSSYNEQFF
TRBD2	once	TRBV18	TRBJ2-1	TGTGCCAGCTCACCGGGACTAGCGGGAGGGTCATACAATGAGCAGTTCTTC	CASSPGLAGGSYNEQFF
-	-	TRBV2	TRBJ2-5	TGTGCCAGCCTGGGACTGGATCAAGAGACCCAGTACTTC	CASLGLDQETQYF
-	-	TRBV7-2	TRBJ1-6	TGTGCCAGCAGGTTTCGACGGGGCGATAATTCACCCCTCCACTTT	CASRFRRGDNSPLHF
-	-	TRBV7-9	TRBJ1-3	TGTGCCAGCAGCTTAAGGCAGGCCTCATCCTACTCTGGAAACACCATATATTTT	CASSLRQASSYSGNTIYF
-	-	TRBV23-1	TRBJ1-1	TGCGCCAGCAGTCTCGCTGAAGCTTTCTTT	CASSLAEAFF
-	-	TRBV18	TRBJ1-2	TGTGCCAGCTCACCAACGACTATTCAGGGGAAGTATGGCTACACCTTC	CASSPTTIQGKYGYTF
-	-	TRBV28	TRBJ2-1	TGTGCCAGCACCAAGGACAGGGAGGGGTACAATGAGCAGTTCTTC	CASTKDREGYNEQFF